The 32 T cell receptor beta chains given below trace back to one sample, sequenced in a study of spatial heterogeneity in lung cancer. One entry per CDR3 protein, called by TCRdb with MiXCR from the 5' RACE reads. Found here are about 23,000 distinct CDR3 sequences, roughly 4.7% of them singletons; the top ten hold 4% to 6.5%. The time point denotes: sample taken at primary tumor resection. This specimen was PBMCs, taken at surgery. All receptors derive from a male donor with early-stage non-small cell lung cancer.

Of note for this clonotype: A much larger clone is a single base away; this may be a read error. The chain carries TRBV7-3 and TRBJ2-7; no reliable D call. The CDR3 consists of 13 residues. Trimming removed 2 bases at V and 2 bases at J, with 7 bases between. Germline loops: CDR1 SGHTA, CDR2 FQGTGA. The CDR3 region is CASSLSPTYEQYF. The CDR3 DNA is TGTGCCAGCAGCTTATCCCCTACCTACGAGCAGTACTTC.

This clonotype was found many times. The V call is TRBV7-2, the J call TRBJ2-1; D uncertain. CDR1 is SGHTA and CDR2 is FQGNSA in the germline V gene. The CDR3 is 16 amino acids. V was trimmed by 6 bases and J by 4 bases, leaving 19 bases between them. In DNA form, the CDR3 reads TGTGCCAGCAGTCCGGCGATATTATCAATTTACAATGAGCAGTTCTTC. Its translation is CASSPAILSIYNEQFF.

This clonotype was seen repeatedly, ten times or more. The rearrangement links TRBV10-1 to TRBJ2-2; the D is unclear. The CDR3 runs 13 residues. CDR1 is WNHNN, CDR2 SYGVQD, per germline (reference sequence). V gave up 4 bases and J gave up 8 bases, with 11 bases separating them. As DNA, the CDR3 is TGCGCCAGCAGTGGGACCAGGACGGGGGAGCTGTTTTTT. This gives the protein CASSGTRTGELFF.

By proportion, this clonotype is medium-sized. CDR3 loop: CSVGQGLNQPQHF. The CDR3 DNA reads TGCAGCGTTGGACAGGGGTTAAATCAGCCCCAGCATTTT. The chain is built from TRBV29-1 and TRBJ1-5, with 8 bases fitting TRBD1. Germline V gives CDR1 SQVTM, CDR2 ANQGSEA. The CDR3 has 13 residues. Losses at the gene ends were 4 bases for V and 4 bases for J; bases not matched to a gene: 3.

This clonotype was seen at least ten times. The CDR3, as DNA: TGCGCCAGCAGCCAAGAACTGAGGACAGCACGTACAGATACGCAGTATTTT. Its protein product is CASSQELRTARTDTQYF. The gene calls are TRBV4-3 and TRBJ2-3; maybe TRBD1 (6 bases). The V end was cut by 0 bases, the J end by 3 bases, with 16 bases between. CDR3 size: 17 residues. Germline CDR1 LGHNA, CDR2 YSLEER.

This clonotype came up many times. The chain uses TRBV6-2 or TRBV6-3 and TRBJ2-1; no clear D gene. In germline, CDR1 is MNHEY, CDR2 SVGEGT. Trimming removed 4 bases from V and 0 bases from J, with 7 bases in between. The CDR3 is 14 residues long. In DNA, the CDR3 is TGTGCCAGCAGTTTCGCGAGCTCCTACAATGAGCAGTTCTTC. Its translation: CASSFASSYNEQFF.

The table lists this clonotype with many counts. J is TRBJ1-5 and V is TRBV20-1; D may be TRBD1 (6 bases). The CDR3 loop spans 15 amino acids. CDR1 and CDR2 from the germline V gene are DFQATT and SNEGSKA (reference sequence). Between the trimmed V and J ends, which lost 5 bases and 0 bases, there was a span of 14 bases. CDR3 nucleotides: TGCAGTGCTCCCGCGGGGGGCCATAGCAATCAGCCCCAGCATTTT. Translation: CSAPAGGHSNQPQHF.

This clonotype was seen at least ten times. The chain employs TRBV12-3 or TRBV12-4 and TRBJ2-1, with 7 bases fitting TRBD2. This CDR3 spans 15 amino acids. V shed 2 bases and J 1 base; nucleotides not matched to a gene: 2. CDR3 protein: CASSLSGESYNEQFF. CDR3 nucleotide sequence: TGTGCCAGCAGTTTAAGCGGGGAATCCTACAATGAGCAGTTCTTC.

Note on this clonotype: A clone one base away is much larger, so this may be a read error. The V gene is TRBV11-2, the J gene TRBJ1-1; possibly TRBD1 for D (6 bases). This CDR3 has 19 amino acids. Germline V gives CDR1 SGHAT, CDR2 FQNNGV. CDR3 sequence: CASSLGKGDKYDRNTDAFF. CDR3 nucleotides: TGTGCCAGCAGCTTAGGGAAGGGGGACAAATATGACAGGAACACTGATGCTTTCTTT.

A few counts support this clonotype. This sequence joins TRBV6-6 and TRBJ2-7; D unclear. Germline V gene lookup returns CDR1 MNHNY and CDR2 SVGAGI (reference sequence). Trimming left V 6 bases short and J 6 bases short, with 15 bases between. CDR3 length: 13 amino acids. The CDR3 sequence: CASRPRSASEQYF. In DNA, the CDR3 is TGTGCCAGCAGGCCCAGGTCGGCCAGCGAGCAGTACTTC.

In this sample, this clonotype turned up many times. The chain joins TRBV5-5 to TRBJ2-3, with D maybe TRBD1 (5 bases). Deletions cut 2 bases from V and 0 bases from J, with 16 bases between. Germline values: CDR1 SGHKS, CDR2 YYEKEE (reference sequence). The CDR3 spans 17 residues. The CDR3 sequence is CASSLRQSYRSTDTQYF. The CDR3 DNA sequence: TGTGCCAGCAGCTTACGACAGTCCTACCGGAGCACAGATACGCAGTATTTT.

This clonotype has a count of ten or more. The chain recombines TRBV28 with TRBJ1-4; D remains ambiguous. Germline CDR1 is MDHEN and CDR2 is SYDVKM. The CDR3 runs 13 residues. V was trimmed by 6 bases and J by 0 bases, leaving 5 bases between them. CDR3: CASSTTTNEKLFF. In DNA, the CDR3 is TGTGCCAGCAGCACCACAACTAATGAAAAACTGTTTTTT. The full variable domain, in which reference TRBV28 and TRBJ1-4 provide the parts outside the CDR3, is DVKVTQSSRYLVKRTGEKVFLECVQDMDHENMFWYRQDPGLGLRLIYFSYDVKMKEKGDIPEGYSVSREKKERFSLILESASTNQTSMYLCASSTTTNEKLFFGSGTQLSVL.

This clonotype has a count of ten or more. This chain joins TRBV12-3 or TRBV12-4 and TRBJ1-2, with D tentatively TRBD1 (6 bases). Trimming left V 4 bases short and J 4 bases short, with 10 bases between. The CDR3 loop spans 13 amino acids. The CDR3 is CASSSLQGYGYTF. In DNA form, the CDR3 reads TGTGCCAGCAGTTCCCTACAGGGCTATGGCTACACCTTC.

This clonotype was observed many times. This chain joins TRBV7-2 and TRBJ2-6; D remains ambiguous. Trimming cost V 1 base and J 2 bases, with 9 bases left between them. Germline CDR1 reads SGHTA; CDR2 reads FQGNSA. The CDR3 has 16 residues. DNA of the CDR3: TGTGCCAGCAGCTTAGGTCCTGCAGCTGGGGCCAACGTCCTGACTTTC. Amino acids: CASSLGPAAGANVLTF.

In its sample, this clonotype was seen many times. CDR3 residues: CASSNRVQETQYF. The CDR3 coding sequence is TGTGCCAGCAGCAACAGGGTACAAGAGACCCAGTACTTC. The rearrangement uses TRBV7-2 and TRBJ2-5, with a possible D match to TRBD1 (6 bases). The V gene's germline CDR1 is SGHTA and CDR2 FQGNSA. V lost 5 bases to trimming and J lost 2 bases, with 9 bases between them. CDR3 size: 13 residues. Together with reference TRBV7-2 and TRBJ2-5, the CDR3 gives the full variable domain: GAGVSQSPSNKVTEKGKDVELRCDPISGHTALYWYRQSLGQGLEFLIYFQGNSAPDKSGLPSDRFSAERTGGSVSTLTIQRTQQEDSAVYLCASSNRVQETQYFGPGTRLLVL.

At least ten counts were recorded for this clonotype. The chain has TRBV6-6 and TRBJ2-7; D possibly corresponds to TRBD1 (5 bases). The CDR3 spans 13 residues. Trimming shortened V by 6 bases and J by 6 bases, and 15 bases separated the two germline ends. Germline CDR1 and CDR2: MNHNY and SVGAGI (reference sequence). The CDR3 spells CASSHNPRVEQYF. Written as DNA, the CDR3 is TGTGCCAGCAGCCACAACCCCAGGGTCGAGCAGTACTTC.

This clonotype was picked up many times. The chain combines TRBV9 with TRBJ1-5; D is unresolved. The CDR3 contains 14 residues. The germline gives CDR1 SGDLS, CDR2 YYNGEE. The V gene lost 1 base and the J gene lost 2 bases, with 7 bases spanning the gap. Written as DNA, the CDR3 is TGTGCCAGCAGCGTAACTGGGGGCAATCAGCCCCAGCATTTT. Protein product: CASSVTGGNQPQHF.

This clonotype was found many times. V is TRBV5-1 and J is TRBJ2-2, with TRBD1 matching over 8 bases. Germline loops: CDR1 SGHRS, CDR2 YFSETQ. Trimming removed 5 bases from V and 0 bases from J; junction bases left unmatched: 6. The CDR3 loop spans 16 amino acids. CDR3 bases: TGCGCCAGCAGGTCGGACAGGGAAACGAACACCGGGGAGCTGTTTTTT. Amino acid sequence: CASRSDRETNTGELFF. The full variable domain, its missing parts supplied by reference TRBV5-1 and TRBJ2-2, is KAGVTQTPRYLIKTRGQQVTLSCSPISGHRSVSWYQQTPGQGLQFLFEYFSETQRNKGNFPGRFSGRQFSNSRSEMNVSTLELGDSALYLCASRSDRETNTGELFFGEGSRLTVL.

There are many counts of this clonotype. This sequence joins TRBV14 and TRBJ1-2; TRBD1 agrees at 9 bases. The trim removed 4 bases at V and 3 bases at J, leaving 6 bases unmatched. The germline V gene encodes CDR1 SGHDN and CDR2 FVKESK. The CDR3 runs to 15 residues. CDR3 loop: CASSPRTGADYGYTF. In nucleotides, the CDR3 is TGTGCCAGCAGCCCCCGGACAGGGGCGGACTATGGCTACACCTTC.

This chain connects TRBV30 to TRBJ2-3, with D possibly TRBD2 on 6 matching bases. The CDR3 has 13 amino acids. CDR1 and CDR2 (germline): GTSNPN, SVGIG (reference sequence). Trimming cost V 5 bases and J 6 bases, with 15 bases left between them. The CDR3 sequence: CAWAGGGADTQYF. The CDR3 bases are TGTGCCTGGGCCGGGGGAGGCGCGGATACGCAGTATTTT.

The V call is TRBV27, the J call TRBJ2-7, with 7 bases aligning to TRBD1. The J segment lost 4 bases and the V segment lost 3 bases, leaving 3 bases of the junction unmatched. Germline CDR1 and CDR2: MNHEY and SMNVEV (reference sequence). The CDR3 has 13 residues. CDR3 coding DNA: TGTGCCAGCAGTTTGACAGGGCTGTACGAGCAGTACTTC. The encoded protein is CASSLTGLYEQYF.

This clonotype appeared many times. The chain carries TRBV12-3 or TRBV12-4 and TRBJ2-3; D remains unclear. V lost 3 bases, J lost 6 bases, and 7 bases lay in between. The CDR3 runs 12 residues. DNA for the CDR3: TGTGCCAGCAGTTTCAGTACCGATACGCAGTATTTT. This codes for CASSFSTDTQYF.

This clonotype was counted at least ten times. The chain has TRBV2 and TRBJ2-6; D possibly corresponds to TRBD2 (5 bases). CDR3 length: 16 residues. V was shortened by 6 bases and J by 2 bases, with 14 bases between the two germline ends. The V gene's germline CDR1 is SNHLY and CDR2 FYNNEI. The CDR3 bases are TGTGCCAGCAGGCGCGGCGGAGGCCCTGGGGCCAACGTCCTGACTTTC. Translated, it gives CASRRGGGPGANVLTF.

This clonotype is medium-sized. V gene TRBV29-1 combines with J gene TRBJ2-5; no clear D. Germline assignment: CDR1 SQVTM and CDR2 ANQGSEA. This CDR3 is built from 13 residues. V lost 6 bases to trimming and J lost 5 bases, with 16 bases between them. The CDR3 loop is CSVKPPPWETQYF. The CDR3 bases are TGCAGCGTAAAACCGCCACCGTGGGAGACCCAGTACTTC.

This clonotype appeared many times. The chain joins TRBV12-3 or TRBV12-4 to TRBJ2-3, with no clear D. Between the trimmed V and J ends, which lost 0 bases and 2 bases, there was a span of 9 bases. The CDR3 consists of 15 residues. The chain's CDR3 is CASSLATGITDTQYF. CDR3 nucleotides: TGTGCCAGCAGTTTAGCTACCGGAATCACAGATACGCAGTATTTT.

This clonotype has ten or more counts. This chain joins TRBV6-2 or TRBV6-3 and TRBJ2-2; D ambiguous. Trimming took 7 bases from V and 0 from J, leaving 18 bases between them. Per germline, CDR1 MNHEY and CDR2 SVGEGT. The CDR3 spans 17 residues. CDR3 amino acids: CASTRTPQGTNTGELFF. The CDR3 DNA reads as TGTGCCAGCACCCGGACCCCCCAAGGGACGAACACCGGGGAGCTGTTTTTT.

A single count supports this clonotype. This may come from a read error, since a much larger clone is one base off. The chain recombines TRBV7-4 with TRBJ2-5; no firm D call. From germline, CDR1 is SGHVT and CDR2 SQSDAQ. Trimming cost V 3 bases and J 1 base, with 15 bases left between them. CDR3 length: 16 amino acids. The CDR3 DNA is TGTGCCAGCAGCTTTGGCAACTCCAGCTCCCAAGAGACCCAGTACTTC. This translates into CASSFGNSSSQETQYF.

This clonotype occurred many times. The rearrangement joins TRBV3-1 to TRBJ2-5; D call uncertain. CDR3 length equals 14 residues. V was trimmed by 1 base and J by 4 bases, leaving 10 bases between them. Per the germline V gene, CDR1 is LGHDT and CDR2 is YNNKEL (reference sequence). CDR3 in amino acids: CASSQGTARETQYF. The CDR3 nucleotides are TGTGCCAGCAGCCAAGGAACTGCTCGAGAGACCCAGTACTTC.

This clonotype was observed at least ten times. The rearrangement joins TRBV19 to TRBJ2-3; tentatively, D is TRBD1 (5 bases). There are 14 residues in the CDR3. V was cut by 5 bases and J by 4 bases, with 13 bases left in between. Germline CDR1 is LNHDA and CDR2 is SQIVND (reference sequence). CDR3 in amino acids: CASSPSGPPDTQYF. CDR3 sequence (DNA): TGTGCCAGTAGTCCATCAGGGCCCCCAGATACGCAGTATTTT.

This clonotype was recorded at least ten times. This chain uses TRBV6-2 or TRBV6-3 with TRBJ2-2; D is unclear. Germline lookup yields CDR1 MNHEY and CDR2 SVGEGT. CDR3 size: 15 residues. The V end was cut by 5 bases, the J end by 5 bases, with 15 bases between. The DNA for the CDR3 is TGTGCCAGCAGTCTAAGACTCCCCGGGACCGGGGAGCTGTTTTTT. This translates into CASSLRLPGTGELFF.

This clonotype was seen repeatedly, ten times or more. This rearrangement joins TRBV6-5 to TRBJ1-5; tentative D call: TRBD1 (5 bases). The germline gives CDR1 MNHEY, CDR2 SVGAGI. Trimming cost V 6 bases and J 2 bases, with 11 bases left between them. The length of the CDR3 is 14 residues. CDR3 in amino acids: CASRTTAGNQPQHF. CDR3 sequence (DNA): TGTGCCAGCAGAACGACAGCTGGCAATCAGCCCCAGCATTTT.

This clonotype was picked up many times. J is TRBJ2-1 and V is TRBV2; D may match TRBD1 or TRBD2 (5 bases each). The CDR3 loop spans 15 amino acids. The germline gives CDR1 SNHLY, CDR2 FYNNEI. Trimming left V 4 bases short and J 3 bases short, with 13 bases between. The CDR3 DNA reads as TGTGCCAGCAGTGGATGGGGACCAGGCTACAATGAGCAGTTCTTC. Translating it yields CASSGWGPGYNEQFF.